The clone carrying this T cell receptor beta chain was counted ten times or more. TCRdb independently ran MiXCR on the multiplex PCR reads; one entry per CDR3 protein. This repertoire shows under 350,000 distinct CDR3 sequences, around 30% found once; its top ten account for 1.1%. Samples came from axillary lymph nodes draining the breast cancer. The data originate from a study of breast tumors, draining lymph nodes, adjacent tissues. This sequence originates from a female donor with breast cancer. Some clones in this sample may be carry-over from other donors' samples. Sequencing used axillary lymph node tissue.

DNA of the CDR3: TGTGCCAGCAGAATCCGGGGAGACAATGAGCAGTTCTTC. Amino acid sequence: CASRIRGDNEQFF. The chain is built from TRBV6-5 and TRBJ2-1, with a weak D call TRBD2 (5 bases). Germline CDR1 and CDR2: MNHEY and SVGAGI. The germline V and J ends were trimmed by 6 bases and 5 bases, with 11 bases remaining between them. This CDR3 region has 13 residues.